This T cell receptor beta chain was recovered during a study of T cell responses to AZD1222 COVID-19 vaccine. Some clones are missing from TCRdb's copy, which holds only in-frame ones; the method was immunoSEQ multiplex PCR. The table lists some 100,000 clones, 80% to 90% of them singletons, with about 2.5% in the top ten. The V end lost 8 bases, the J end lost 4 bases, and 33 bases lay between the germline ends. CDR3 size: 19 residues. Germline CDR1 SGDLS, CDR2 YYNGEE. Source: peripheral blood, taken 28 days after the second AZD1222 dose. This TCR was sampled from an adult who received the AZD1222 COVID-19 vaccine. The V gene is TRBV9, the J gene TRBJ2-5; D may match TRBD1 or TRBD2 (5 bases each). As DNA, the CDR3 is TGTGCCAGACGCGCACGACCGGGGCTGGACCGAGTTTCGGGAGAGACCCAGTACTTC. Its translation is CARRARPGLDRVSGETQYF.